A selection of T cell receptor beta chains follows, all from one sample in a study of T cell changes during pregnancy in multiple sclerosis. Assay: immunoSEQ multiplex PCR; the TCRdb copy retains only in-frame clones and omits some. The table records tens of thousands of clones, around 92% of them present only once. Sequencing input: peripheral blood. The source is a female donor with multiple sclerosis, enrolled in a pregnancy study. Each CDR3 is given with its conserved first and last residue. D genes are given only for firm matches. Size tells how often a clone was seen (once, few, many) or the class of an expanded clone, and some rows leave it out.

V,J,length,D,size,DNA,CDR3
TRBV7-3,TRBJ2-5,18,TRBD1,NA,TGTGCCAGCAGCCTACGACCGGTGGGCCAGGGGGCCCAAGAGACCCAGTACTTC,CASSLRPVGQGAQETQYF
TRBV2,TRBJ2-6,15,NA,NA,TGTGCCAGCAGTCGGACCAGCTCTGGGGCCAACGTCCTGACTTTC,CASSRTSSGANVLTF
TRBV4-1,TRBJ2-5,13,NA,NA,TGCGCCAGCAGCCAAGGGGTACGGGAGACCCAGTACTTC,CASSQGVRETQYF
TRBV19,TRBJ2-1,15,TRBD2,NA,TGTGCCAGTAGTCTAGGACTAGCGGGATACAATGAGCAGTTCTTC,CASSLGLAGYNEQFF
TRBV15,TRBJ2-7,15,TRBD2,NA,TGTGCCACCAGCCCCCACCGCGGGAGGGACTACGAGCAGTACTTC,CATSPHRGRDYEQYF
TRBV4-1,TRBJ2-3,17,TRBD2,NA,TGCGCCAGCAGCCCCGGGACTAGCGGGATGAGCACAGATACGCAGTATTTT,CASSPGTSGMSTDTQYF
TRBV19,TRBJ2-1,15,TRBD2,NA,TGTGCCAGTAGTAACGGGAGGAGGGTTATCCATGAGCAGTTCTTC,CASSNGRRVIHEQFF
TRBV29-1,TRBJ1-1,12,NA,NA,TGCAGCGTCCAGCAACGGGACACTGAAGCTTTCTTT,CSVQQRDTEAFF
TRBV18,TRBJ2-5,15,NA,NA,TGTGCCAGCTCAACGGGTATAAGGACTAAAGAGACCCAGTACTTC,CASSTGIRTKETQYF
TRBV28,TRBJ1-1,14,NA,NA,TGTGCCAGCAGCACCACCGGGTTGAACACTGAAGCTTTCTTT,CASSTTGLNTEAFF
TRBV25-1,TRBJ1-3,14,NA,NA,TGTGCCAGCAGTGTAAGGGGAGGTGGAAACACCATATATTTT,CASSVRGGGNTIYF
TRBV5-1,TRBJ1-2,15,TRBD1,few,TGCGCCAGCAGCTTGGGGGACAGGACAGCCTATGGCTACACCTTC,CASSLGDRTAYGYTF
TRBV9,TRBJ2-1,16,TRBD2,NA,TGTGCCAGCAGTCCTGATACTAGCGGGAGCTACAATGAGCAGTTCTTC,CASSPDTSGSYNEQFF
TRBV18,TRBJ1-5,14,NA,NA,TGTGCCAGCTCACCCGGCGGCAGAAGACAGCCCCAGCATTTT,CASSPGGRRQPQHF
TRBV18,TRBJ2-7,16,TRBD1,NA,TGTGCCAGCTCACCAGTGGGGACAGGGGTCTCCTACGAGCAGTACTTC,CASSPVGTGVSYEQYF
TRBV5-5,TRBJ2-7,15,TRBD1,once,TGTGCCAGCAGCCATAACAGGGGAAGCCTTTACGAGCAGTACTTC,CASSHNRGSLYEQYF
TRBV19,TRBJ1-1,13,NA,NA,TGTGCCAGTAGTCCAGGGGTGAACACTGAAGCTTTCTTT,CASSPGVNTEAFF
TRBV6-5,TRBJ2-4,13,NA,NA,TGTGCCAGCAGTTCGCTAGCCAAAAACATTCAGTACTTC,CASSSLAKNIQYF
TRBV7-9,TRBJ2-7,17,TRBD1,NA,TGTGCCAGCAGCTTGCCCGGGACAGGGGCCAGCTCCTACGAGCAGTACTTC,CASSLPGTGASSYEQYF
TRBV6-5,TRBJ1-2,15,NA,few,TGTGCCAGCAGTTACTCTGGGGGGCAAGGCTATGGCTACACCTTC,CASSYSGGQGYGYTF
TRBV6-1,TRBJ2-3,14,NA,NA,TGTGCCAGCAGTCCCCGGCATAGCACAGATACGCAGTATTTT,CASSPRHSTDTQYF
TRBV2,TRBJ2-7,12,NA,NA,TGTGCCAGCAGTGAAAGTGGCGGGGAGCAGTACTTC,CASSESGGEQYF
TRBV15,TRBJ1-1,15,TRBD1,NA,TGTGCCACCAGCAGAGGCCGGACAGGGGGCACTGAAGCTTTCTTT,CATSRGRTGGTEAFF
TRBV13,TRBJ2-3,21,TRBD2,NA,TGTGCCAGCAGCAGCAAACTAGCGGGAGGAGGGGGTCATGTAGGCACAGATACGCAGTATTTT,CASSSKLAGGGGHVGTDTQYF
TRBV6-1,TRBJ1-1,16,NA,NA,TGTGCCAGCAGTGAGGCCCCGTGGGGACCGGACGCTGAAGCTTTCTTT,CASSEAPWGPDAEAFF
TRBV4-1,TRBJ2-1,17,NA,few,TGCGCCAGCAGCCAAGTATTGCAGGGGGTCGGGAGGGTTGAGCAGTTCTTC,CASSQVLQGVGRVEQFF
TRBV14,TRBJ2-7,11,NA,NA,TGTGCCAGCAGCCAAGCGTACGAGCAGTACTTC,CASSQAYEQYF
TRBV9,TRBJ2-7,15,NA,once,TGTGCCAGCAGCCCCGGGGGCGGGAGTCTGTACGAGCAGTACTTC,CASSPGGGSLYEQYF
TRBV7-2,TRBJ2-7,13,NA,NA,TGTGCCAGCAGCTTCCCTCGACCTTACGAGCAGTACTTC,CASSFPRPYEQYF
TRBV4-1,TRBJ1-2,12,NA,NA,TGCGCCAGCAGCCAGATCAGTAGTGACTACACCTTC,CASSQISSDYTF
TRBV27,TRBJ1-2,14,NA,NA,TGTGCCAGCAGTTCTCGACAGGTGTTCGGTGGCTACACCTTC,CASSSRQVFGGYTF
TRBV30,TRBJ2-3,14,NA,NA,TGTGCCTGGAGATCGGCCAGGGGACCCGAACTGGAGTATTTT,CAWRSARGPELEYF
TRBV13,TRBJ2-5,13,NA,NA,TGTGCCAGCAGCTCGTACCCGGAAGAGACCCAGTACTTC,CASSSYPEETQYF
TRBV6-1,TRBJ1-5,14,NA,NA,TGTGCCAGCAGTGAAGAGGTGGGGCCCCAGCCCCAGCATTTT,CASSEEVGPQPQHF
TRBV30,TRBJ2-7,12,NA,NA,TGTGCCTGGAGTTATAGCGGTAGCGAGCAGTACTTC,CAWSYSGSEQYF
TRBV6-6,TRBJ1-5,15,NA,once,TGTGCCAGCAGCCCCTTCAGGGAGGGAAATCAGCCCCAGCATTTT,CASSPFREGNQPQHF
TRBV6-1,TRBJ1-3,13,NA,NA,TGTGCCAGTTCACAGCAGGTTGGAAACACCATATATTTT,CASSQQVGNTIYF
TRBV2,TRBJ2-5,14,TRBD1,NA,TGTGCCAGCAGCCAACAGGGGGCGGAGGAGACCCAGTACTTC,CASSQQGAEETQYF
TRBV5-6,TRBJ2-1,15,NA,NA,TGTGCCAGCAGCTTGCCGCGGGACTCCTACAATGAGCAGTTCTTC,CASSLPRDSYNEQFF
TRBV18,TRBJ2-5,15,NA,NA,TGTGCCAGCTCACCAGGGGTTCGGCCCCAAGAGACCCAGTACTTC,CASSPGVRPQETQYF
TRBV30,TRBJ2-7,12,NA,NA,TGTGCCTGGAGTGTACGCGACTACGAGCAGTACTTC,CAWSVRDYEQYF
TRBV11-3,TRBJ2-1,14,NA,NA,TGTGCCAGCAGCCTAGGGCCCGTGGGAAATGAGCAGTTCTTC,CASSLGPVGNEQFF
TRBV7-8,TRBJ2-7,18,TRBD1,NA,TGTGCCAGCAGCTTAGCTCGGACAGGGAGCTTTAGGGACTACGAGCAGTACTTC,CASSLARTGSFRDYEQYF
TRBV18,TRBJ2-5,14,TRBD1,NA,TGTGCCAGCTCACAGACAGGGGGCTCGGAGACCCAGTACTTC,CASSQTGGSETQYF
TRBV27,TRBJ2-5,17,TRBD1,NA,TGTGCCAGCGCTGAGGCAGGGGGCTTGGGGTTTCAAGAGACCCAGTACTTC,CASAEAGGLGFQETQYF
TRBV18,TRBJ2-7,13,NA,once,TGTGCCAGCTCACACGGGACTGGCAACGAGCAGTACTTC,CASSHGTGNEQYF
TRBV19,TRBJ1-5,17,NA,NA,TGTGCCAGTACCCGAACAGGGAGTGGAGTGCGCAATCAGCCCCAGCATTTT,CASTRTGSGVRNQPQHF
TRBV28,TRBJ2-3,14,NA,NA,TGTGCCAGCAGTTTAGGCGGGGCACGAAATACGCAGTATTTT,CASSLGGARNTQYF
TRBV9,TRBJ2-1,14,NA,NA,TGTGCCAGCAGCGTTTCTAGCGACTACAATGAGCAGTTCTTC,CASSVSSDYNEQFF
TRBV30,TRBJ2-7,14,NA,NA,TGTGCCTGGAGTTACACAGGCAACCCCTACGAGCAGTACTTC,CAWSYTGNPYEQYF
TRBV2,TRBJ2-7,11,NA,few,TGTGCCAGCAGTAATAACGACACCCCTTACTTC,CASSNNDTPYF